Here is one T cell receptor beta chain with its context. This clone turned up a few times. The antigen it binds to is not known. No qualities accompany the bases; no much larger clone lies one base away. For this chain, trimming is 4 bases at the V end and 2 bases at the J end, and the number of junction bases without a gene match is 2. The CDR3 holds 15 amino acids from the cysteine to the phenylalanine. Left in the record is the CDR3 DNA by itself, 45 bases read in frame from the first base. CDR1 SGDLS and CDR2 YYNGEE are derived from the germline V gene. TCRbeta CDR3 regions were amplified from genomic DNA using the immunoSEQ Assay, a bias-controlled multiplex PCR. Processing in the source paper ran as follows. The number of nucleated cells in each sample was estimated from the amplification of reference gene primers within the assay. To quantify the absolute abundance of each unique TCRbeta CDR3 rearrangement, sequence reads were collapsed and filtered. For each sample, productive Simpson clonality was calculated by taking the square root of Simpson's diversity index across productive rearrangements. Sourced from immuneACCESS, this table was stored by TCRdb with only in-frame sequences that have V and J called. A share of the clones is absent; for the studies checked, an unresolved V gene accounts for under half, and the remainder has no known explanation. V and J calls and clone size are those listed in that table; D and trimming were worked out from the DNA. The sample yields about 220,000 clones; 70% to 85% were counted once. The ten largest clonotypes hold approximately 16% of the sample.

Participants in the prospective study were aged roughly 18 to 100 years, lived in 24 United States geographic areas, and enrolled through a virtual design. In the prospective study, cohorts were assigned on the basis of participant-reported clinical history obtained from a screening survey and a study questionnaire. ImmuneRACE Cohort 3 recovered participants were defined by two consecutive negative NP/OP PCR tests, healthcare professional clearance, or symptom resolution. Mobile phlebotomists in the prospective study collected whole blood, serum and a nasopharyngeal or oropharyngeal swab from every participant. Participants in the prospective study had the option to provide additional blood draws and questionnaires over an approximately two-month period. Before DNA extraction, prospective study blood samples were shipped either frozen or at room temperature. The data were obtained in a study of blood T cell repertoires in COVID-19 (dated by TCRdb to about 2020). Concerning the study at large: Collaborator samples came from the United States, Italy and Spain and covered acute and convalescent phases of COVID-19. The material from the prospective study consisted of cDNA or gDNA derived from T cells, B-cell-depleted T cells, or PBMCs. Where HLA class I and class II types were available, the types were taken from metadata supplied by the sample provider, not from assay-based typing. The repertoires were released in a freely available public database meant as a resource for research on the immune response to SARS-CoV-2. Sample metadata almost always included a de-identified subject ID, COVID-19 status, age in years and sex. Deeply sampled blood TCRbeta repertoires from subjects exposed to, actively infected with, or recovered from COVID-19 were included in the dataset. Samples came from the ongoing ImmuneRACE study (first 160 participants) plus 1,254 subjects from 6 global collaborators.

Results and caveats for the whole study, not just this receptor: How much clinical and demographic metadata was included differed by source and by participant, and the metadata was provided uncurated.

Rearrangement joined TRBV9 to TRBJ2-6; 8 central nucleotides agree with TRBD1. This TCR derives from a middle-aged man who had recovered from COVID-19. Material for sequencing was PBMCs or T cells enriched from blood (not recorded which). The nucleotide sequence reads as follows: TGTGCCAGCAGCAAACAGGGGGCTGGGGCCAACGTCCTGACTTTC. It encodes CASSKQGAGANVLTF.